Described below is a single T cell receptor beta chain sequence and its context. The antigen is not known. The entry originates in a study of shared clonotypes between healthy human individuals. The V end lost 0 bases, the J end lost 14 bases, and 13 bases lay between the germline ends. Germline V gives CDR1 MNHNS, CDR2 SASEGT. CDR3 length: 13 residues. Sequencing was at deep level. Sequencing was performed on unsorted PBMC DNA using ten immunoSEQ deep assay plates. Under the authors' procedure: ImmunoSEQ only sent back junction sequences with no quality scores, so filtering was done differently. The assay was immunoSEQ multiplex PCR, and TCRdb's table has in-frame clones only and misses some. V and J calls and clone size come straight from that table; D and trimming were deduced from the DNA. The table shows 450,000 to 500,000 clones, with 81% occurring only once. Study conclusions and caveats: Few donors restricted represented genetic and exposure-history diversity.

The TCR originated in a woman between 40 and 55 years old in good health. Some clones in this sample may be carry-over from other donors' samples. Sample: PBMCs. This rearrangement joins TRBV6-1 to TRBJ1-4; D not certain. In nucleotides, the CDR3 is TGTGCCAGCAGTGAAGCGCTAGGACGAGCGCTGTTTTTT. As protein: CASSEALGRALFF.